This T cell receptor beta chain was captured in a study of cytomegalovirus exposure and HLA in healthy donors. Healthy bone marrow donors made up the donor group. Use of 60 Vbeta and 13 Jbeta primers characterized the PCR. Clones were read by immunoSEQ multiplex PCR, and TCRdb kept only the in-frame ones, dropping some. The table lists more than 150,000 clones, over 70% of them singletons. The sample was PBMCs. This clonotype was obtained from a man aged 18 to 29 in good health and CMV-seronegative.

This CDR3 is CASSVAWRGGPTDTQYF. CDR3 bases: TGTGCCAGCAGCGTAGCCTGGCGGGGGGGCCCCACAGATACGCAGTATTTT. The genes are TRBV9 and TRBJ2-3; 9 nucleotides agree with TRBD2. Germline V lookup: CDR1 SGDLS, CDR2 YYNGEE. The CDR3 runs 17 residues. V lost 0 bases to trimming and J lost 2 bases; unmatched junction nucleotides: 7.